This T cell receptor (beta chain) came from a study of blood T cell repertoires in COVID-19. Turning to the study itself: The samples span acute and convalescent COVID-19 from the United States, Italy and Spain. PBMCs, B-cell-depleted T cells, or T cells provided the cDNA or gDNA that made up the material.

As processed by the authors: Scientists estimated how many nucleated cells there were by amplifying reference gene primers. Using immunoSEQ multiplex PCR, the repertoire was profiled, and TCRdb retains in-frame clones only, with some absent. V and J calls and clone size are given by that table; D and trimming were obtained from the DNA. Among hundreds of thousands of clones listed, approximately 83% were seen once. V shed 0 bases and J shed 0 bases, with 3 bases lying between them. In germline, CDR1 is SGHKS, CDR2 YYEKEE (reference sequence). The length of the CDR3 is 13 residues. This TCR came from a woman between 25 and 40 years old who had recovered from COVID-19. Sequenced material: peripheral blood. The rearrangement uses TRBV5-5 and TRBJ1-1; no clear D gene. CDR3 sequence: CASSLGVNTEAFF. DNA of the CDR3: TGTGCCAGCAGCTTGGGAGTGAACACTGAAGCTTTCTTT. Full variable domain (missing parts from reference TRBV5-5 and TRBJ1-1): DAGVTQSPTHLIKTRGQQVTLRCSPISGHKSVSWYQQVLGQGPQFIFQYYEKEERGRGNFPDRFSARQFPNYSSELNVNALLLGDSALYLCASSLGVNTEAFFGQGTRLTVV.